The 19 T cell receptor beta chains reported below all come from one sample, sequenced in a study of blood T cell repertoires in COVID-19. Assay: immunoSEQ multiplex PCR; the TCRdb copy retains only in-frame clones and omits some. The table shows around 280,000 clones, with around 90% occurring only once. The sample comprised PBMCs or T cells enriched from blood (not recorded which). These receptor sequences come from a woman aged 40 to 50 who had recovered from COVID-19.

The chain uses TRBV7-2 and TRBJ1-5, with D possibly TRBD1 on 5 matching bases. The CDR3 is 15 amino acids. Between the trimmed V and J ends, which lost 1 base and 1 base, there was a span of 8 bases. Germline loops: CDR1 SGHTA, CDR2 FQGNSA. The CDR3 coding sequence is TGTGCCAGCAGCTTAGAGGGGCTCAGCAATCAGCCCCAGCATTTT. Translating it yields CASSLEGLSNQPQHF.

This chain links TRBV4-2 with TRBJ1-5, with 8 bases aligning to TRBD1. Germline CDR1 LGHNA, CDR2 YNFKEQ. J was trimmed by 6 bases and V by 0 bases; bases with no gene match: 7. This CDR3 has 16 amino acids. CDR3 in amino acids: CASSQDGTGRVQPQHF. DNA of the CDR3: TGTGCCAGCAGCCAAGATGGGACAGGAAGGGTTCAGCCCCAGCATTTT.

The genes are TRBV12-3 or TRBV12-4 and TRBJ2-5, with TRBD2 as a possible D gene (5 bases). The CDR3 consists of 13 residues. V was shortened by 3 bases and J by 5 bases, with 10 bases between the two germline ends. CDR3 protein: CASSFVRGETQYF. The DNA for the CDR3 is TGTGCCAGCAGTTTTGTGCGAGGGGAGACCCAGTACTTC.

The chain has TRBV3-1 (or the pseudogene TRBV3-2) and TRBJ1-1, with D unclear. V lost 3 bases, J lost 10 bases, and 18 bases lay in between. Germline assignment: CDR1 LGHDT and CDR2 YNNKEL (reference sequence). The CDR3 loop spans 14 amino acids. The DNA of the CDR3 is TGTGCCAGCAGCCACCTTCAGGCTACCGAGGGAGCTTTCTTT. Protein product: CASSHLQATEGAFF.

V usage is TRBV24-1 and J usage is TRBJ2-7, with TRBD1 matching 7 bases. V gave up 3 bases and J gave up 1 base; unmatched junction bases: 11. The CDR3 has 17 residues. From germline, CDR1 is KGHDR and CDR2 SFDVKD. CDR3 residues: CATSDQRPRDSSYEQYF. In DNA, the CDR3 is TGTGCCACCAGTGATCAACGACCCCGGGACAGTTCCTACGAGCAGTACTTC.

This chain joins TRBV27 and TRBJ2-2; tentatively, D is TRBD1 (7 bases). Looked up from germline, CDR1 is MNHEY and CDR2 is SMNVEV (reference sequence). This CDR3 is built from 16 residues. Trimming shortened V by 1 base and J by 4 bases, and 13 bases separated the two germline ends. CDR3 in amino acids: CASSLLGGGTTGELFF. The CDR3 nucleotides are TGTGCCAGCAGTTTATTAGGGGGCGGGACCACCGGGGAGCTGTTTTTT.

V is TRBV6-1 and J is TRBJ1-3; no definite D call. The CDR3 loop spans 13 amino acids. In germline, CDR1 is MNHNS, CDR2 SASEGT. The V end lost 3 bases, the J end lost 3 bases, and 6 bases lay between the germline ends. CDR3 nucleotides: TGTGCCAGCAGTGACCAGGTTGGAAACACCATATATTTT. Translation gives CASSDQVGNTIYF.

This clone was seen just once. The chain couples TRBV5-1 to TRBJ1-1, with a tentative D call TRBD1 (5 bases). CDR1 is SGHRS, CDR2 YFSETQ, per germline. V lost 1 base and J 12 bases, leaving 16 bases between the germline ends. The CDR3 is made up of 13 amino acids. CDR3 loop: CASSLSPTVETFF. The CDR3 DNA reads TGCGCCAGCAGCTTGTCTCCGACAGTGGAAACTTTCTTT.

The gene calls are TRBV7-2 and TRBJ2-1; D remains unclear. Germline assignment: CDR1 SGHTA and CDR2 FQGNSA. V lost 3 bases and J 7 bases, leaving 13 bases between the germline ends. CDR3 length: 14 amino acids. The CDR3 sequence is CASSFYGAENEQFF. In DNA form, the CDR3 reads TGTGCCAGCAGCTTTTATGGTGCGGAGAATGAGCAGTTCTTC.

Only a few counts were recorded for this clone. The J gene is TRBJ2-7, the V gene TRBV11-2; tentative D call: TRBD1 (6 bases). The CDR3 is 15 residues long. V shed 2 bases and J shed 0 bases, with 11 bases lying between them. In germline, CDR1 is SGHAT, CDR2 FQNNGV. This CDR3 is CASSLHRVVSYEQYF. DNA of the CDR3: TGTGCCAGCAGCTTACACAGGGTGGTCTCCTACGAGCAGTACTTC.

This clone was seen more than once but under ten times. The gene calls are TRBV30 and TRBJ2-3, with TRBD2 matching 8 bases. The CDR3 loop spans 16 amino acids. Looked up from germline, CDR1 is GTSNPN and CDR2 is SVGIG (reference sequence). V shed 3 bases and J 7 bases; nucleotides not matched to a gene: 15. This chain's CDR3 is CAWRTGRAGGGNTQYF. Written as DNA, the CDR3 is TGTGCCTGGAGAACCGGACGGGCGGGAGGTGGGAATACGCAGTATTTT.

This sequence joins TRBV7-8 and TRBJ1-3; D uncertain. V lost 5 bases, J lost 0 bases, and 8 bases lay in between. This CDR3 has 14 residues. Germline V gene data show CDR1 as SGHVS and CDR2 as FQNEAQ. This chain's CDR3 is CASSATVSGNTIYF. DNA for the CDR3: TGTGCCAGCAGCGCCACGGTCTCTGGAAACACCATATATTTT.

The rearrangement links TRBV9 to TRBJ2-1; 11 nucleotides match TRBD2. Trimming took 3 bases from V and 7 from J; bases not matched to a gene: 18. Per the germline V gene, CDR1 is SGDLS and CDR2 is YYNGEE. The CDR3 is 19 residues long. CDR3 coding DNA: TGTGCCAGCAGCGCACAGGGGACTAAGACTAGCGGGAATCTTAATGAGCAGTTCTTC. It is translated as CASSAQGTKTSGNLNEQFF. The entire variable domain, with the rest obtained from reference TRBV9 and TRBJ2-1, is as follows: DSGVTQTPKHLITATGQRVTLRCSPRSGDLSVYWYQQSLDQGLQFLIQYYNGEERAKGNILERFSAQQFPDLHSELNLSSLELGDSALYFCASSAQGTKTSGNLNEQFFGPGTRLTVL.

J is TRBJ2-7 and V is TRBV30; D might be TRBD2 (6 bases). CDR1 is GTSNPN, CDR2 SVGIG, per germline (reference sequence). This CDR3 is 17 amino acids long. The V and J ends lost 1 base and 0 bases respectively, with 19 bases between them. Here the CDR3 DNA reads TGTGCCTGGAGTGACCTACAAGGACTAAGGAGCTCCTACGAGCAGTACTTC. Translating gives CAWSDLQGLRSSYEQYF. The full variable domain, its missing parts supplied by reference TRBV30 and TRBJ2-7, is SQTIHQWPATLVQPVGSPLSLECTVEGTSNPNLYWYRQAAGRGLQLLFYSVGIGQISSEVPQNLSASRPQDRQFILSSKKLLLSDSGFYLCAWSDLQGLRSSYEQYFGPGTRLTVT.

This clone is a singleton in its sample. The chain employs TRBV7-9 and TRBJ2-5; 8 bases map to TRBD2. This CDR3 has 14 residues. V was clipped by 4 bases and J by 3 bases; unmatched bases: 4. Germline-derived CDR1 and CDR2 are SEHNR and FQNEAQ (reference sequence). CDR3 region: CASSSSGSEETQYF. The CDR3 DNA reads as TGTGCCAGCAGCTCCAGCGGGAGTGAAGAGACCCAGTACTTC.

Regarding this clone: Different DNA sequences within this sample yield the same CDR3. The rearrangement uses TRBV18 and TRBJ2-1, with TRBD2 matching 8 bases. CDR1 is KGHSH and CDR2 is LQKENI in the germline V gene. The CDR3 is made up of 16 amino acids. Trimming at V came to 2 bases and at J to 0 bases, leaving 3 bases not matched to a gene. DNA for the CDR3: TGTGCCAGCTCACCAGGCAGCGGGAGCTCCTACAATGAGCAGTTCTTC. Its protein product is CASSPGSGSSYNEQFF.

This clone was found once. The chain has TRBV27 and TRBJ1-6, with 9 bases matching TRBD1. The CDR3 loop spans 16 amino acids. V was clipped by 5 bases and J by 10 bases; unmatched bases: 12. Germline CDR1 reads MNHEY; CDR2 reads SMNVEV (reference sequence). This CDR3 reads CASSLSPTGGYSPLHF. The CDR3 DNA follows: TGTGCCAGCAGTCTCTCGCCGACAGGGGGTTACTCACCCCTCCACTTT.

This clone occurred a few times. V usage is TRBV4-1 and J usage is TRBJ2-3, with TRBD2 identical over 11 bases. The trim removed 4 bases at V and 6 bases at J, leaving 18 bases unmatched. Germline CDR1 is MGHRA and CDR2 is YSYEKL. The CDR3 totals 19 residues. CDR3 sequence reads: CASSRNPTRLAGTPDTQYF. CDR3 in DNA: TGCGCCAGCAGCCGAAACCCGACTCGACTAGCGGGAACCCCGGATACGCAGTATTTT.

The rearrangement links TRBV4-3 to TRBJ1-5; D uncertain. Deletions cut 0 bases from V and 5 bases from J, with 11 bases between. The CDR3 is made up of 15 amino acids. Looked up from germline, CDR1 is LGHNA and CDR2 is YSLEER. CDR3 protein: CASSQEYGVHQPQHF. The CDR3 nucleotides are TGCGCCAGCAGCCAAGAATACGGGGTCCATCAGCCCCAGCATTTT.